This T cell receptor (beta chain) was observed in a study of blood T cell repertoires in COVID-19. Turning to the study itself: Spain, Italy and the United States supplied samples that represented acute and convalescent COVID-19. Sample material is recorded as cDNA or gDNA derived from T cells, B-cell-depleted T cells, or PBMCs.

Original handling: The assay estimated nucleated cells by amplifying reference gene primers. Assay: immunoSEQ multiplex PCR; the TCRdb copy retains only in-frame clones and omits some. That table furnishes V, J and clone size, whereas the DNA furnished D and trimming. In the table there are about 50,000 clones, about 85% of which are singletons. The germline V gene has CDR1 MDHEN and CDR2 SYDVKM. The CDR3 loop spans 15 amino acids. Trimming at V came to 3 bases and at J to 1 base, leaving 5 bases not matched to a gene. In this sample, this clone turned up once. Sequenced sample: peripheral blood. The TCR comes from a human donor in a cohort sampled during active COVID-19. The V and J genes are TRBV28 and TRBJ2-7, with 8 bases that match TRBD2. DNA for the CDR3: TGTGCCAGCAGTTTGCGGGGGGCCGGGTCCTACGAGCAGTACTTC. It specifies CASSLRGAGSYEQYF.